The 25 T cell receptor beta chains presented below share a single source sample, sequenced in a study of technical replicates of blood from a few donors. TCRdb keeps only in-frame clones here, not all; method: immunoSEQ multiplex PCR. The sample yields 55,000 to 85,000 clones, almost 98% seen once. The sequenced sample consisted of T cells isolated from PBMCs. These receptor sequences come from a human donor in good health.

The gene calls are TRBV7-2 and TRBJ1-2; possibly TRBD1 for D (6 bases). Per germline, CDR1 SGHTA and CDR2 FQGNSA. The CDR3 has 14 residues. V lost 2 bases to trimming and J lost 4 bases, with 11 bases between them. The CDR3 DNA reads as TGTGCCAGCAGCTTAATACAGGGCCCCTATGGCTACACCTTC. It encodes CASSLIQGPYGYTF.

The rearrangement links TRBV5-1 to TRBJ2-3; 11 bases align to TRBD2. Germline CDR1 and CDR2: SGHRS and YFSETQ. The CDR3 contains 14 residues. V lost 6 bases and J lost 2; bases outside the gene matches: 2. CDR3 protein: CASTSGGPTDTQYF. As DNA, the CDR3 is TGCGCCAGCACTAGCGGGGGGCCCACAGATACGCAGTATTTT.

The chain uses TRBV5-4 and TRBJ2-2; D may be TRBD1 (6 bases). Germline assignment: CDR1 SGHNT and CDR2 YYREEE (reference sequence). The CDR3 extends over 12 amino acids. Trimming took 3 bases from V and 7 from J, leaving 7 bases between them. The CDR3: CASSWGHGELFF. The CDR3 nucleotides read TGTGCCAGCAGCTGGGGACACGGGGAGCTGTTTTTT.

The CDR3 reads CASSQVGQSSGYTF. CDR3 nucleotide sequence: TGCGCCAGCAGCCAAGTCGGACAGTCTAGTGGCTACACCTTC. This chain links TRBV4-1 with TRBJ1-2, with D perhaps matching TRBD1 (6 bases). Trimming left V 1 base short and J 7 bases short, with 13 bases between. The CDR3 is 14 amino acids. The V gene's germline CDR1 is MGHRA and CDR2 YSYEKL.

The chain recombines TRBV5-4 with TRBJ1-2; D may be TRBD1 (6 bases). The CDR3 length is 14 residues. Germline values: CDR1 SGHNT, CDR2 YYREEE (reference sequence). V shed 5 bases and J shed 3 bases, with 14 bases lying between them. Here the CDR3 DNA reads TGTGCCAGCAGGAAGACAGGAGGAGACTATGGCTACACCTTC. This gives the protein CASRKTGGDYGYTF.

CDR3 loop: CASSRQGGGYTF. DNA of the CDR3: TGTGCCAGCAGTCGACAGGGAGGTGGCTACACCTTC. J is TRBJ1-2 and V is TRBV2; TRBD1 agrees at 7 bases. Germline V gene data show CDR1 as SNHLY and CDR2 as FYNNEI. The ends lost 5 bases at V and 7 bases at J; junction bases unmatched: 4. The CDR3 is 12 amino acids.

CDR3 protein: CSASWTGYPTDTQYF. The CDR3 DNA is TGCAGCGCCTCTTGGACAGGGTATCCCACAGATACGCAGTATTTT. The chain uses TRBV29-1 and TRBJ2-3; 8 bases are a match to TRBD1. Germline V gene lookup returns CDR1 SQVTM and CDR2 ANQGSEA. Losses at the gene ends were 7 bases for V and 2 bases for J; bases not matched to a gene: 11. The CDR3 extends over 15 amino acids.

This chain uses TRBV4-1 with TRBJ2-1, with a weak D call TRBD2 (5 bases). The CDR3 sequence is 13 residues long. V lost 3 bases, J lost 8 bases, and 11 bases lay in between. Germline V gene lookup returns CDR1 MGHRA and CDR2 YSYEKL. CDR3 bases: TGCGCCAGCAGCCAGAGGGAAGGCGATGAGCAGTTCTTC. It codes for CASSQREGDEQFF.

The chain links TRBV6-1 to TRBJ1-2; the D is unclear. This CDR3 is built from 12 residues. Germline V gene data show CDR1 as MNHNS and CDR2 as SASEGT. The V and J ends lost 3 bases and 5 bases respectively, with 7 bases between them. Here the CDR3 reads CASSDLGYGYTF. Here the CDR3 DNA reads TGTGCCAGCAGTGATCTCGGGTATGGCTACACCTTC.

V usage is TRBV5-1 and J usage is TRBJ2-2; 7 nucleotides agree with TRBD1. Losses at the gene ends were 2 bases for V and 4 bases for J; bases not matched to a gene: 5. This CDR3 has 15 amino acids. Germline CDR1 reads SGHRS; CDR2 reads YFSETQ. This CDR3 is CASSFPQGSTGELFF. The DNA for the CDR3 is TGCGCCAGCAGCTTTCCACAGGGGAGCACCGGGGAGCTGTTTTTT.

This chain connects TRBV5-1 to TRBJ2-4; a weak D match, TRBD1 (6 bases). Germline CDR1 and CDR2: SGHRS and YFSETQ. The CDR3 is 15 amino acids. Between the trimmed V and J ends, which lost 0 bases and 1 base, there was a span of 8 bases. CDR3 residues: CASSLEDSAKNIQYF. CDR3 DNA: TGCGCCAGCAGCTTGGAGGACAGTGCCAAAAACATTCAGTACTTC.

The V call is TRBV18, the J call TRBJ2-5, with a weak D call TRBD1 (6 bases). CDR1 and CDR2 from the germline V gene are KGHSH and LQKENI. Trimming removed 1 base at V and 4 bases at J, with 13 bases between. This CDR3 comprises 15 residues. The CDR3 sequence: CASSPLAGDGETQYF. The CDR3 DNA sequence: TGTGCCAGCTCACCACTGGCAGGGGACGGAGAGACCCAGTACTTC.

The chain employs TRBV10-3 and TRBJ1-2; no reliable D call. V was pared by 2 bases and J by 7 bases, with 11 bases between. From germline, CDR1 is ENHRY and CDR2 SYGVKD. The CDR3 runs to 13 residues. CDR3 DNA: TGTGCCATCAGTGAGGGAGGGAAGGCTGGCTACACCTTC. Translated, it gives CAISEGGKAGYTF.

The chain employs TRBV11-3 and TRBJ2-1, with TRBD2 matching over 10 bases. Trimming removed 5 bases from V and 10 bases from J; junction bases left unmatched: 17. CDR1 and CDR2 from the germline V gene are SGHNT and YENEEA. This CDR3 is built from 17 residues. The CDR3 is CASSPSSGRALREEQFF. The DNA for the CDR3 is TGTGCCAGCAGCCCTTCTAGCGGGAGAGCCCTACGGGAGGAGCAGTTCTTC.

This sequence joins TRBV15 and TRBJ1-3; D might be TRBD1 (6 bases). V gave up 3 bases and J gave up 2 bases, with 8 bases separating them. This CDR3 has 14 residues. The germline CDR1 and CDR2 sequences are LNHNV and YYDKDF (reference sequence). The CDR3 region has the DNA TGTGCCACCAGCAGCAGGACAGCTGGAAACACCATATATTTT. Translation gives CATSSRTAGNTIYF.

The chain has TRBV7-9 and TRBJ2-7, with D possibly being TRBD2 (6 bases). This CDR3 comprises 12 residues. V shed 2 bases and J shed 7 bases, with 9 bases lying between them. The germline gives CDR1 SEHNR, CDR2 FQNEAQ (reference sequence). CDR3 sequence: CASSLRGGEQYF. CDR3 bases: TGTGCCAGCAGCTTAAGGGGAGGAGAGCAGTACTTC.

This clone was recorded only once. The chain carries TRBV4-1 and TRBJ2-7; tentative D call: TRBD2 (6 bases). Germline V gives CDR1 MGHRA, CDR2 YSYEKL. V lost 4 bases to trimming and J lost 2 bases, with 12 bases between them. The CDR3 sequence is 14 residues long. CDR3 protein: CASSPSGGTYEQYF. The DNA of the CDR3 is TGCGCCAGCAGCCCCTCTGGGGGGACCTACGAGCAGTACTTC.

This rearrangement joins TRBV4-1 to TRBJ2-7; D might be TRBD1 (6 bases). Germline V gives CDR1 MGHRA, CDR2 YSYEKL. The CDR3 extends over 15 amino acids. V lost 1 base, J lost 1 base, and 11 bases lay in between. CDR3 sequence reads: CASSQAFTGSYEQYF. CDR3 sequence (DNA): TGCGCCAGCAGCCAAGCTTTTACAGGGTCCTACGAGCAGTACTTC.

The chain is built from TRBV2 and TRBJ1-2; D remains ambiguous. V was trimmed by 2 bases and J by 4 bases, leaving 17 bases between them. This CDR3 is built from 16 residues. Germline V lookup: CDR1 SNHLY, CDR2 FYNNEI. CDR3 sequence: CASSESMFEPSYGYTF. The CDR3 DNA reads as TGTGCCAGCAGTGAATCTATGTTCGAACCATCCTATGGCTACACCTTC.

The genes are TRBV11-2 and TRBJ1-6, with D possibly TRBD1 on 5 matching bases. The V end was cut by 5 bases, the J end by 0 bases, with 8 bases between. The length of the CDR3 is 15 residues. In germline, CDR1 is SGHAT, CDR2 FQNNGV. For the CDR3, the DNA is TGTGCCAGCAGCAGACAGAGCTCCTATAATTCACCCCTCCACTTT. Protein product: CASSRQSSYNSPLHF.

This chain connects TRBV28 to TRBJ1-4; 9 bases agree with TRBD1. Trimming took 3 bases from V and 6 from J; bases not matched to a gene: 5. The length of the CDR3 is 15 residues. The V gene's germline CDR1 is MDHEN and CDR2 SYDVKM. CDR3 coding DNA: TGTGCCAGCAGTTTCAGGGACAGGGAGGATGAAAAACTGTTTTTT. This encodes CASSFRDREDEKLFF.

J is TRBJ1-1 and V is TRBV19; D gene ambiguous. The CDR3 is 13 residues long. V was shortened by 6 bases and J by 5 bases, with 13 bases between the two germline ends. CDR1 is LNHDA, CDR2 SQIVND, per germline (reference sequence). CDR3 DNA sequence: TGTGCCAGTAGCCTCTCAGCGGGAACTGAAGCTTTCTTT. Translating it yields CASSLSAGTEAFF. The full variable domain, completed using reference TRBV19 and TRBJ1-1, is DGGITQSPKYLFRKEGQNVTLSCEQNLNHDAMYWYRQDPGQGLRLIYYSQIVNDFQKGDIAEGYSVSREKKESFPLTVTSAQKNPTAFYLCASSLSAGTEAFFGQGTRLTVV.

The chain is built from TRBV6-4 and TRBJ1-2, with 7 bases matching TRBD1. V shed 8 bases and J 11 bases; nucleotides not matched to a gene: 14. CDR1 is MRHNA, CDR2 SNTAGT, per germline. The CDR3 runs 13 residues. CDR3 bases: TGTGCCAGCGGACCCCCGGACAGGCCTAATTACACCTTC. This codes for CASGPPDRPNYTF.

With regard to this clone: The sample contains more than one DNA sequence encoding this CDR3. This chain connects TRBV18 to TRBJ1-5; D remains ambiguous. The CDR3 extends over 14 amino acids. The V and J ends lost 3 bases and 3 bases respectively, with 9 bases between them. Looked up from germline, CDR1 is KGHSH and CDR2 is LQKENI. The CDR3 DNA reads TGTGCCAGCTCACCTGAGAGTTCCAATCAGCCCCAGCATTTT. Translated, it gives CASSPESSNQPQHF.

The rearrangement links TRBV13 to TRBJ1-1, with 8 bases aligning to TRBD1. The ends lost 5 bases at V and 0 bases at J; junction bases unmatched: 8. CDR3 length: 16 residues. Germline V lookup: CDR1 PRHDT, CDR2 FYEKMQ (reference sequence). In DNA, the CDR3 is TGTGCCAGCAGCGGGAGACAGGGGACAATGAACACTGAAGCTTTCTTT. It translates to CASSGRQGTMNTEAFF.